The 19 T cell receptor beta chains below all came from one sample that was sequenced in a study of identical twins. TCRdb processed the 5' RACE reads anew with MiXCR; each CDR3 protein has one entry. The repertoire has 1.5 million to 2 million distinct CDR3 sequences, around 33% of them found once; the top ten carry 0.25% to 0.3%. The sample taken for sequencing was cord blood. These receptor sequences come from a newborn girl in good health.

As concerns this clonotype: This may be a read error: a much more frequent sequence differs by one nucleotide. The chain has TRBV9 and TRBJ1-1, with D perhaps matching TRBD1 (6 bases). The germline V gene has CDR1 SGDLS and CDR2 YYNGEE. The CDR3 has 14 amino acids. Trimming took 0 bases from V and 1 from J, leaving 7 bases between them. CDR3 region: CASSVAGQNTEAFF. CDR3 bases: TGTGCCAGCAGCGTAGCGGGACAGAACACTGAAGCTTTCTTT.

The rearrangement links TRBV5-1 to TRBJ1-2; TRBD1 is a possible D gene (6 bases). Germline loops: CDR1 SGHRS, CDR2 YFSETQ. This CDR3 has 13 amino acids. V was trimmed by 6 bases and J by 5 bases, leaving 14 bases between them. CDR3 nucleotides: TGCGCCAGCACCGCCACAGGGTTATATGGCTACACCTTC. Translated: CASTATGLYGYTF. The variable domain in full, with the rest retrieved from reference TRBV5-1 and TRBJ1-2, is KAGVTQTPRYLIKTRGQQVTLSCSPISGHRSVSWYQQTPGQGLQFLFEYFSETQRNKGNFPGRFSGRQFSNSRSEMNVSTLELGDSALYLCASTATGLYGYTFGSGTRLTVV.

Ten or more counts support this clonotype. This chain uses TRBV27 with TRBJ2-3, with D uncertain. This CDR3 comprises 13 residues. Germline CDR1 is MNHEY and CDR2 is SMNVEV (reference sequence). The V and J ends lost 6 bases and 0 bases respectively, with 7 bases between them. The CDR3 DNA reads TGTGCCAGCAGACGACTGAGCACAGATACGCAGTATTTT. Its translation: CASRRLSTDTQYF.

This clonotype appeared a few times. The chain recombines TRBV19 with TRBJ2-1; 14 positions agree with TRBD2. Looked up from germline, CDR1 is LNHDA and CDR2 is SQIVND (reference sequence). Unmatched junction bases numbered 3, after V lost 3 bases and J lost 5 bases. This CDR3 spans 16 amino acids. The CDR3 nucleotides are TGTGCCAGTAGTATCAGACTAGCGGGAGGGGACAATGAGCAGTTCTTC. Translation: CASSIRLAGGDNEQFF.

This clonotype occurred a few times. J is TRBJ2-3 and V is TRBV6-5; 9 bases are a match to TRBD2. The CDR3 runs 18 residues. The germline V gene encodes CDR1 MNHEY and CDR2 SVGAGI. The trim removed 2 bases at V and 5 bases at J, leaving 14 bases unmatched. The CDR3 sequence: CASSYHGRGRAFGDTQYF. The CDR3 nucleotides are TGTGCCAGCAGTTACCATGGGCGCGGGAGGGCCTTCGGAGATACGCAGTATTTT.

The chain recombines TRBV3-1 with TRBJ2-7; 9 nucleotides align to TRBD2. V lost 8 bases, J lost 3 bases, and 5 bases stayed unmatched. This CDR3 is 13 amino acids long. Per the germline V gene, CDR1 is LGHDT and CDR2 is YNNKEL (reference sequence). CDR3 nucleotide sequence: TGTGCCAGCGGCGGGGGGGCCCTCTACGAGCAGTACTTC. Translation gives CASGGGALYEQYF.

The genes are TRBV9 and TRBJ2-2, with D perhaps matching TRBD1 (6 bases). The CDR3 loop spans 14 amino acids. Germline V gene lookup returns CDR1 SGDLS and CDR2 YYNGEE. V gave up 4 bases and J gave up 4 bases, with 11 bases separating them. The CDR3 DNA reads as TGTGCCAGCAGCTCATTACAGGGCACCGGGGAGCTGTTTTTT. Protein product: CASSSLQGTGELFF.

This clonotype was seen a handful of times. V and J are TRBV12-3 or TRBV12-4 and TRBJ2-1; 7 bases line up with TRBD1. V gave up 3 bases and J gave up 1 base; unmatched junction bases: 6. The CDR3 sequence is 16 residues long. For the CDR3, the DNA is TGTGCCAGCAGTTTGGGTAAGGGGGCGTCCTACAATGAGCAGTTCTTC. Translation gives CASSLGKGASYNEQFF.

The genes are TRBV6-5 and TRBJ1-4, with a tentative D call TRBD1 (6 bases). Trimming stripped 5 bases from V and 5 bases from J, with 15 bases between. The CDR3 is 15 amino acids. Germline assignment: CDR1 MNHEY and CDR2 SVGAGI. CDR3 nucleotides: TGTGCCAGCAGTCCCAGGGGCATAGGGAATGAAAAACTGTTTTTT. Translation gives CASSPRGIGNEKLFF.

The chain recombines TRBV29-1 with TRBJ1-2, with D possibly being TRBD1 (6 bases). Per germline, CDR1 SQVTM and CDR2 ANQGSEA. The V and J ends lost 5 bases and 4 bases respectively, with 11 bases between them. The CDR3 is 12 residues long. The CDR3 loop reads CSVRTGLYGYTF. The CDR3, as DNA: TGCAGCGTTCGTACAGGGCTCTATGGCTACACCTTC.

This clonotype has only a few counts. The rearrangement uses TRBV6-5 and TRBJ1-1; 10 bases agree with TRBD1. The CDR3 totals 16 residues. CDR1 MNHEY and CDR2 SVGAGI come from the germline V gene. Trimming took 6 bases from V and 4 from J; bases not matched to a gene: 11. CDR3 nucleotide sequence: TGTGCCAGCAGACCTTCCAGCCGGGACAGGGGCACTGAAGCTTTCTTT. As protein: CASRPSSRDRGTEAFF.

The CDR3: CAGGLAEYNEQFF. The CDR3 region has the DNA TGTGCCGGCGGACTAGCGGAATACAATGAGCAGTTCTTC. The chain joins TRBV27 to TRBJ2-1, with TRBD2 matching 10 bases. Trimming at V came to 11 bases and at J to 4 bases, leaving 5 bases not matched to a gene. CDR1 and CDR2 from the germline V gene are MNHEY and SMNVEV (reference sequence). This CDR3 contains 13 residues.

V is TRBV19 and J is TRBJ1-5; TRBD1 is a possible D gene (5 bases). The germline gives CDR1 LNHDA, CDR2 SQIVND (reference sequence). The ends were cut back, 10 bases at V and 2 bases at J, with 12 bases in the middle. The CDR3 contains 13 residues. Written as DNA, the CDR3 is TGTGCCACCAATAGGGACGGCAATCAGCCCCAGCATTTT. Residues: CATNRDGNQPQHF.

CDR3 DNA: TGTGCCAGCAGCTTGGTGTGGGCGGGGTACCAAGAGACCCAGTACTTC. Protein sequence: CASSLVWAGYQETQYF. V usage is TRBV7-9 and J usage is TRBJ2-5, with D perhaps matching TRBD2 (6 bases). Trimming cost V 3 bases and J 0 bases, with 14 bases left between them. CDR1 and CDR2 (germline): SEHNR, FQNEAQ (reference sequence). The CDR3 is made up of 16 amino acids.

The rearrangement joins TRBV24-1 to TRBJ2-7, with 10 nucleotides matching TRBD1. J was trimmed by 4 bases and V by 10 bases; bases with no gene match: 12. Germline V CDR1 and CDR2: KGHDR, SFDVKD. This CDR3 spans 15 amino acids. CDR3 sequence: CATNHPGQGIYEQYF. The CDR3 bases are TGTGCCACTAACCATCCGGGACAGGGGATATACGAGCAGTACTTC.

The rearrangement links TRBV12-3 or TRBV12-4 to TRBJ1-6, with 7 bases aligning to TRBD1. Germline trimming cut 2 bases from V and 5 bases from J; bases unmatched to any gene: 6. The CDR3 length is 16 residues. CDR3 region: CASSLQGGLDNSPLHF. CDR3 in DNA: TGTGCCAGCAGTTTACAGGGGGGGCTGGATAATTCACCCCTCCACTTT.

The V and J genes are TRBV28 and TRBJ2-1; TRBD1 agrees at 10 bases. CDR1 and CDR2 from the germline V gene are MDHEN and SYDVKM. V trimming: 5 bases; J trimming: 11 bases; junction bases outside the gene matches: 9. CDR3 size: 14 residues. CDR3 sequence: CASSPPGQGHKQFF. The DNA of the CDR3 is TGTGCCAGCAGTCCACCGGGACAGGGGCATAAGCAGTTCTTC.

This chain's CDR3 is CASSQANDRGHGANVLTF. CDR3 sequence (DNA): TGTGCCAGCAGCCAAGCTAACGACAGGGGGCATGGGGCCAACGTCCTGACTTTC. The rearrangement uses TRBV4-2 and TRBJ2-6, with 10 bases matching TRBD1. Germline V gives CDR1 LGHNA, CDR2 YNFKEQ. The CDR3 extends over 18 amino acids. With 1 base clipped from V and 3 bases from J, the junction kept 6 bases outside the gene matches.

This chain links TRBV11-1 with TRBJ2-1; 8 bases are shared with TRBD2. The germline gives CDR1 SGHAT, CDR2 FQDESV (reference sequence). V gave up 7 bases and J gave up 2 bases; unmatched junction bases: 7. This CDR3 spans 15 amino acids. The CDR3: CASTSAGGTYNEQFF. The DNA of the CDR3 is TGTGCCAGCACGTCGGCGGGGGGCACCTACAATGAGCAGTTCTTC.